These 19 T cell receptor beta chains originate from one sample sequenced in a study of Graves' ophthalmopathy and Graves' hyperthyroidism. Using RNA transcripts, the TCR beta CDR3 regions were amplified. HTBI primers were employed in first-round RT-PCR, then a second-round multiplex PCR followed. Via MiXCR, TCRdb re-called the multiplex PCR reads, giving one row per CDR3 protein. The sample has fewer than 350,000 distinct CDR3 sequences, roughly 15% seen once. The sequenced sample consisted of peripheral blood. The receptor set was obtained from an adult man with Graves' ophthalmopathy.

Comments on this clonotype: This clone may be a read error of a much larger clone one base away. The V call is TRBV6-2 or TRBV6-3, the J call TRBJ2-2, with 7 bases identical to TRBD1. The CDR3 is 15 amino acids. Germline-derived CDR1 and CDR2 are MNHEY and SVGEGT. The CDR3 coding sequence is TGTGTCAGCAGGAGACAGGGCGTATCTACCGGGGAGCTGTTTTTT. Amino acid sequence: CVSRRQGVSTGELFF.

This clonotype was counted many times. The chain recombines TRBV6-2 or TRBV6-3 with TRBJ2-7, with a tentative D call TRBD1 (5 bases). From germline, CDR1 is MNHEY and CDR2 SVGEGT. The CDR3 is 13 amino acids. The V gene lost 6 bases and the J gene lost 3 bases, with 12 bases spanning the gap. As DNA, the CDR3 is TGTGCCAGCAGACCAGGGTCGTACTACGAGCAGTACTTC. The encoded protein is CASRPGSYYEQYF.

This clonotype was seen ten or more times. The genes are TRBV7-6 and TRBJ2-7, with D possibly matching TRBD1 (5 bases). The CDR3 runs 13 residues. In germline, CDR1 is SGHVS, CDR2 FNYEAQ. Trimming took 4 bases from V and 1 from J, leaving 8 bases between them. The CDR3 DNA reads as TGTGCCAGCAGCTCGACAGATTCCTACGAGCAGTACTTC. It is translated as CASSSTDSYEQYF.

This clonotype was found many times. Since a much larger clone is just one base distant, this may be a read error. The genes are TRBV27 and TRBJ2-2; the D gene is possibly TRBD2 (6 bases). CDR1 is MNHEY and CDR2 is SMNVEV in the germline V gene (reference sequence). The CDR3 totals 15 residues. Trimming removed 6 bases from V and 3 bases from J, with 14 bases in between. The CDR3 here is CASRLGGGDTGELFF. In DNA, the CDR3 is TGTGCCAGCAGACTAGGAGGCGGGGACACCGGGGAGCTGTTTTTT.

Many counts were recorded for this clonotype. The rearrangement uses TRBV7-6 and TRBJ1-6; D gene uncertain. The V and J ends lost 3 bases and 8 bases respectively, with 11 bases between them. CDR3 length: 14 amino acids. The germline gives CDR1 SGHVS, CDR2 FNYEAQ. The CDR3 DNA sequence: TGTGCCAGCAGCTTCGGACGGAGGGATTCACCCCTCCACTTT. This sequence encodes CASSFGRRDSPLHF.

This clonotype was counted at least ten times. The V and J genes are TRBV12-3 or TRBV12-4 and TRBJ1-1, with 11 bases identical to TRBD1. The CDR3 is 12 amino acids. The V gene end was trimmed by 6 bases and the J gene end by 10 bases; junction bases not matched to a gene: 4. The CDR3 reads CASRPGTGGAFF. The CDR3 DNA reads TGTGCCAGCAGACCCGGGACAGGGGGAGCTTTCTTT.

This clonotype was detected only once. One base away lies a much larger clone, so this may be a sequencing read error. The J gene is TRBJ1-1, the V gene TRBV7-9; D call uncertain. This CDR3 has 13 residues. The germline V gene encodes CDR1 SEHNR and CDR2 FQNEAQ (reference sequence). V was trimmed by 5 bases and J by 0 bases, leaving 7 bases between them. The CDR3 here is CASSEPLNTEAFF. The CDR3, as DNA: TGTGCCAGCAGCGAACCTCTGAACACTGAAGCTTTCTTT.

Only a few counts were recorded for this clonotype. A much larger clone lies a single base off, so this may be a read error. The rearrangement links TRBV29-1 to TRBJ1-1; no definite D call. CDR1 and CDR2 from the germline V gene are SQVTM and ANQGSEA. V was shortened by 7 bases and J by 1 base, with 10 bases between the two germline ends. This CDR3 contains 12 residues. In DNA, the CDR3 is TGCAGCGCCGTGGCCGGGAACACTGAAGCTTTCTTT. It is translated as CSAVAGNTEAFF.

This clonotype came up many times. The V gene is TRBV29-1, the J gene TRBJ1-5; 8 nucleotides agree with TRBD1. Germline CDR1 is SQVTM and CDR2 is ANQGSEA. There are 14 residues in the CDR3. Unmatched junction bases numbered 7, after V lost 5 bases and J lost 4 bases. Here the CDR3 DNA reads TGCAGCGTTACCACAGGGGGGCAAAATCAGCCCCAGCATTTT. It is translated as CSVTTGGQNQPQHF.

This clonotype was seen a few times. This chain links TRBV5-1 with TRBJ2-2; 9 bases are shared with TRBD1. CDR3 length equals 15 residues. With 4 bases clipped from V and 6 bases from J, the junction kept 7 bases outside the gene matches. Germline-derived CDR1 and CDR2 are SGHRS and YFSETQ. The CDR3 coding sequence is TGCGCCAGCAGCGGGGGACAGGGTCCGCCCGGGGAGCTGTTTTTT. It codes for CASSGGQGPPGELFF.

Notes on this clonotype: Given a much more abundant clone one base away, this may be a read error. The CDR3 spells CSDRRYRKLADSYEQYV. Here the CDR3 DNA reads TGCAGTGACAGAAGGTATAGGAAGTTAGCGGATTCCTACGAGCAGTACGTC. The rearrangement uses TRBV20-1 and TRBJ2-7; possibly TRBD2 for D (6 bases). The CDR3 covers 17 residues. The V and J ends lost 7 bases and 1 base respectively, with 26 bases between them. CDR1 is DFQATT and CDR2 is SNEGSKA in the germline V gene (reference sequence).

This clonotype was picked up many times. The gene calls are TRBV9 and TRBJ2-5; perhaps TRBD2 as D (5 bases). The germline V and J ends were trimmed by 4 bases and 4 bases, with 17 bases remaining between them. CDR1 SGDLS and CDR2 YYNGEE come from the germline V gene. CDR3 length equals 15 residues. Here the CDR3 DNA reads TGTGCCAGCAGCCCACGGACTGCCGGGCCAGAGACCCAGTACTTC. Amino acid sequence: CASSPRTAGPETQYF. The complete variable domain, with remaining parts taken from reference TRBV9 and TRBJ2-5, reads DSGVTQTPKHLITATGQRVTLRCSPRSGDLSVYWYQQSLDQGLQFLIQYYNGEERAKGNILERFSAQQFPDLHSELNLSSLELGDSALYFCASSPRTAGPETQYFGPGTRLLVL.

The chain recombines TRBV30 with TRBJ2-5, with D unclear. V was clipped by 4 bases and J by 5 bases, with 8 bases between them. CDR3 length equals 11 residues. CDR1 is GTSNPN, CDR2 SVGIG, per germline (reference sequence). The CDR3 region has the DNA TGTGCCTGGAAGGTCGCGGAGACCCAGTACTTC. Protein product: CAWKVAETQYF.

This clonotype was detected ten times or more. The chain recombines TRBV3-1 with TRBJ2-5; 8 bases match TRBD1. The CDR3 totals 17 residues. Trimming removed 0 bases from V and 7 bases from J; junction bases left unmatched: 13. The germline V gene encodes CDR1 LGHDT and CDR2 YNNKEL (reference sequence). Written as DNA, the CDR3 is TGTGCCAGCAGCCAAGACCTACGGACAGGGTTTGATTGGACCCAGTACTTC. Its translation: CASSQDLRTGFDWTQYF.

This clonotype was seen a few times. The gene calls are TRBV6-2 or TRBV6-3 and TRBJ1-1, with a tentative D call TRBD1 (5 bases). The germline V and J ends were trimmed by 6 bases and 8 bases, with 13 bases remaining between them. CDR1 and CDR2 (germline): MNHEY, SVGEGT. CDR3 size: 12 residues. Here the CDR3 reads CASRRGTDEAFF. CDR3 nucleotides: TGTGCCAGCAGACGCGGGACGGACGAAGCTTTCTTT.

This clonotype was found many times. The rearrangement joins TRBV5-1 to TRBJ1-6; 8 bases line up with TRBD1. The CDR3 totals 16 residues. With 0 bases clipped from V and 7 bases from J, the junction kept 6 bases outside the gene matches. Germline CDR1 is SGHRS and CDR2 is YFSETQ. The CDR3 sequence: CASSLDGQGPNSPLHF. The CDR3 DNA reads TGCGCCAGCAGCTTGGACGGACAGGGCCCCAATTCACCCCTCCACTTT. The variable domain in full, completed from reference TRBV5-1 and TRBJ1-6, reads KAGVTQTPRYLIKTRGQQVTLSCSPISGHRSVSWYQQTPGQGLQFLFEYFSETQRNKGNFPGRFSGRQFSNSRSEMNVSTLELGDSALYLCASSLDGQGPNSPLHFGNGTRLTVT.

This clonotype appeared many times. This sequence joins TRBV28 and TRBJ1-2; D ambiguous. Germline CDR1 is MDHEN and CDR2 is SYDVKM. Between the trimmed V and J ends, which lost 5 bases and 4 bases, there was a span of 11 bases. The CDR3 runs to 13 residues. The CDR3 sequence is CASSPSSPYGYTF. The CDR3 bases are TGTGCCAGCAGTCCAAGTTCGCCCTATGGCTACACCTTC.

This chain links TRBV28 with TRBJ2-7, with 12 bases that match TRBD2. Germline trimming cut 2 bases from V and 0 bases from J; bases unmatched to any gene: 5. The CDR3 consists of 17 residues. CDR1 is MDHEN, CDR2 SYDVKM, per germline. The CDR3 sequence is CASSLRTSGVSSYEQYF. DNA of the CDR3: TGTGCCAGCAGTTTAAGGACTAGCGGGGTGAGCTCCTACGAGCAGTACTTC. Complete variable domain (other parts from reference TRBV28 and TRBJ2-7): DVKVTQSSRYLVKRTGEKVFLECVQDMDHENMFWYRQDPGLGLRLIYFSYDVKMKEKGDIPEGYSVSREKKERFSLILESASTNQTSMYLCASSLRTSGVSSYEQYFGPGTRLTVT.

This clonotype was observed many times. V and J are TRBV28 and TRBJ1-1; 12 bases line up with TRBD1. The CDR3 covers 14 residues. The ends lost 7 bases at V and 10 bases at J; junction bases unmatched: 10. The germline V gene encodes CDR1 MDHEN and CDR2 SYDVKM. DNA for the CDR3: TGTGCCAGCACTTGGGGACAGGGGGCGGTGGGAGCTTTCTTT. Translation: CASTWGQGAVGAFF.